Presented here are 20 T cell receptor beta chains from one specimen sequenced in a study of T cells in Graves' hyperthyroidism and ophthalmopathy. Amplified TCR beta CDR3 regions came from RNA transcripts. During a first-round RT-PCR of the TCR CDR3, the HTBI primer set was used. TCRdb independently ran MiXCR on the multiplex PCR reads; one entry per CDR3 protein. Of roughly 580,000 distinct CDR3 sequences in the sample, more than 11% were seen once. The source material was blood. The source of these receptors is a woman aged 30 to 39 with Graves' hyperthyroidism that later progressed to Graves' ophthalmopathy.

This chain uses TRBV5-1 with TRBJ1-5, with a possible D match to TRBD1 (6 bases). V lost 2 bases, J lost 5 bases, and 14 bases lay in between. The germline CDR1 and CDR2 sequences are SGHRS and YFSETQ. The CDR3 consists of 15 residues. DNA for the CDR3: TGCGCCAGCAGCTTATGGGGGCAAGTTGATCAGCCCCAGCATTTT. Translated: CASSLWGQVDQPQHF.

In its sample, this clonotype was seen many times. V is TRBV10-3 and J is TRBJ2-6, with 7 nucleotides matching TRBD1. Unmatched junction bases numbered 12, after V lost 10 bases and J lost 0 bases. CDR3 length equals 17 residues. CDR1 ENHRY and CDR2 SYGVKD come from the germline V gene. CDR3 loop: CATRARGNDSGANVLTF. In nucleotides, the CDR3 is TGTGCCACCAGAGCCAGGGGGAACGACTCTGGGGCCAACGTCCTGACTTTC.

This clonotype was counted at least ten times. This sequence joins TRBV3-1 and TRBJ1-2; D gene uncertain. The CDR3 is 15 residues long. Trimming left V 4 bases short and J 0 bases short, with 12 bases between. Germline CDR1 is LGHDT and CDR2 is YNNKEL (reference sequence). The CDR3 sequence: CASSPTDGANYGYTF. In DNA form, the CDR3 reads TGTGCCAGCAGCCCTACCGACGGGGCTAACTATGGCTACACCTTC.

The chain joins TRBV5-1 to TRBJ2-5; D is uncertain. The length of the CDR3 is 16 residues. V was trimmed by 0 bases and J by 5 bases, leaving 17 bases between them. The germline gives CDR1 SGHRS, CDR2 YFSETQ. The CDR3 region is CASSLALTVDLETQYF. CDR3 DNA: TGCGCCAGCAGCTTGGCCTTGACGGTAGATTTGGAGACCCAGTACTTC.

This clonotype was seen many times. The CDR3 DNA reads TGCAGCGTTGGCAGGGTCCCCTATGGCTACACCTTC. Its translation is CSVGRVPYGYTF. The chain uses TRBV29-1 and TRBJ1-2; possibly TRBD1 for D (5 bases). The CDR3 totals 12 residues. Germline V gives CDR1 SQVTM, CDR2 ANQGSEA. V gave up 4 bases and J gave up 4 bases, with 10 bases separating them.

This clonotype was recorded many times. CDR3 coding DNA: TGTGCCAGCAGCGGGCGGAGCTCCTACAATGAGCAGTTCTTC. Protein: CASSGRSSYNEQFF. The rearrangement joins TRBV2 to TRBJ2-1; D ambiguous. CDR3 length equals 14 residues. Germline CDR1 reads SNHLY; CDR2 reads FYNNEI. Trimming stripped 6 bases from V and 0 bases from J, with 9 bases between.

The chain joins TRBV20-1 to TRBJ2-5; 9 bases fit TRBD1. CDR1 and CDR2 from the germline V gene are DFQATT and SNEGSKA (reference sequence). This CDR3 contains 12 residues. J gave up 6 bases and V 6 bases, and 5 bases lay outside the gene matches. The CDR3: CSAGGQGQTQYF. CDR3 DNA: TGCAGTGCAGGGGGACAGGGCCAGACCCAGTACTTC.

This clonotype was detected ten times or more. This chain joins TRBV6-1 and TRBJ1-5; D remains ambiguous. V dropped 7 bases and J dropped 6 bases, with 13 bases sitting between them. Germline assignment: CDR1 MNHNS and CDR2 SASEGT. The CDR3 length is 13 residues. Here the CDR3 reads CASIDGRGQPQHF. CDR3 bases: TGTGCCAGCATCGACGGGAGAGGTCAGCCCCAGCATTTT.

This clonotype was recorded a few times. The chain is built from TRBV7-2 and TRBJ2-3, with TRBD2 identical over 7 bases. The CDR3 contains 17 residues. Trimming cost V 3 bases and J 0 bases; bases outside gene matches: 9. Germline-derived CDR1 and CDR2 are SGHTA and FQGNSA. CDR3 bases: TGTGCCAGCAGCTTCCGCCCGGGGAGGGCTAGCACAGATACGCAGTATTTT. Amino acid sequence: CASSFRPGRASTDTQYF. Supplemented by reference TRBV7-2 and TRBJ2-3, the full variable domain reads GAGVSQSPSNKVTEKGKDVELRCDPISGHTALYWYRQSLGQGLEFLIYFQGNSAPDKSGLPSDRFSAERTGGSVSTLTIQRTQQEDSAVYLCASSFRPGRASTDTQYFGPGTRLTVL.

The sample holds a few counts of this clonotype. CDR3 DNA sequence: TGTGCCAGTAGTAACTCCCCGGGACTAGCGTTCACCTACGAGCAGTACTTC. This translates into CASSNSPGLAFTYEQYF. The rearrangement links TRBV19 to TRBJ2-7; 10 bases match TRBD2. Losses at the gene ends were 4 bases for V and 2 bases for J; bases not matched to a gene: 11. The CDR3 is 17 amino acids. CDR1 and CDR2 (germline): LNHDA, SQIVND (reference sequence).

This clonotype occurred a few times. The rearrangement uses TRBV20-1 and TRBJ2-1; perhaps TRBD2 as D (5 bases). CDR3 length: 14 amino acids. Germline CDR1 and CDR2: DFQATT and SNEGSKA (reference sequence). Trimming removed 5 bases at V and 7 bases at J, with 18 bases between. In nucleotides, the CDR3 is TGCAGTGCTGAGTTTCCCAGCGGCTGGAATGAGCAGTTCTTC. It yields the protein CSAEFPSGWNEQFF.

Comment on this clonotype: This may arise from a read error, as a much more abundant clone is one base away. J is TRBJ2-7 and V is TRBV20-1; 8 bases align to TRBD2. The CDR3 loop spans 13 amino acids. Germline V gives CDR1 DFQATT, CDR2 SNEGSKA (reference sequence). Here the CDR3 DNA reads TGCGGGGCTGTGCGGGAGGTATCCTACAAGCAGTACTTC. It translates to CGAVREVSYKQYF.

Ten or more counts support this clonotype. The chain combines TRBV11-3 with TRBJ2-3; no clear D gene. Germline-derived CDR1 and CDR2 are SGHNT and YENEEA. The germline V and J ends were trimmed by 5 bases and 6 bases, with 18 bases remaining between them. The CDR3 covers 15 residues. CDR3 in amino acids: CASSVEAERDDTQYF. DNA for the CDR3: TGTGCCAGCAGCGTCGAGGCGGAGCGTGACGATACGCAGTATTTT.

V usage is TRBV2 and J usage is TRBJ2-5; maybe TRBD2 (5 bases). CDR3 length: 16 amino acids. Germline V gene data show CDR1 as SNHLY and CDR2 as FYNNEI. V was clipped by 6 bases and J by 5 bases, with 22 bases between them. CDR3 DNA sequence: TGTGCCAGCAGCAGAGATAGCGCCATGCAGGTTGAGACCCAGTACTTC. Its protein is CASSRDSAMQVETQYF.

This clonotype appeared a few times. One end of the junction varies from germline; a read error may be responsible. The gene calls are TRBV5-1 and TRBJ2-5; perhaps TRBD2 as D (6 bases). CDR1 and CDR2 from the germline V gene are SGHRS and YFSETQ. The CDR3 extends over 11 amino acids. The CDR3 DNA reads as TGCGCCAGCAGCTTGGAGGGACTTCGGCACTTC. Its translation: CASSLEGLRHF.

This clonotype was counted many times. The CDR3 reads CASSQFSGNMNTEAFF. In DNA, the CDR3 is TGTGCCAGCAGCCAATTTTCCGGGAACATGAACACTGAAGCTTTCTTT. V gene TRBV3-1 combines with J gene TRBJ1-1; D is ambiguous. CDR3 length: 16 residues. V shed 2 bases and J shed 0 bases, with 13 bases lying between them. Germline V gives CDR1 LGHDT, CDR2 YNNKEL (reference sequence).

The J gene is TRBJ2-2, the V gene TRBV2; 9 positions agree with TRBD2. After removal of 6 bases from V and 6 bases from J, the junction contained 8 bases not matched to a gene. This CDR3 is built from 15 residues. CDR1 is SNHLY and CDR2 is FYNNEI in the germline V gene. CDR3 sequence: CASSRGGRAPGELFF. CDR3 in DNA: TGTGCCAGCAGCCGGGGCGGGAGGGCCCCCGGGGAGCTGTTTTTT.

This clonotype was counted between two and nine times. The chain has TRBV19 and TRBJ2-3; D ambiguous. Germline values: CDR1 LNHDA, CDR2 SQIVND (reference sequence). The CDR3 sequence is 14 residues long. V was pared by 8 bases and J by 0 bases, with 12 bases between. The chain's CDR3 is CASSRMSSTDTQYF. The CDR3 nucleotides read TGTGCCAGTTCCAGGATGTCTAGCACAGATACGCAGTATTTT.

This clonotype has a count of ten or more. The V gene is TRBV28, the J gene TRBJ1-2; D is ambiguous. The CDR3 totals 12 residues. Germline CDR1 is MDHEN and CDR2 is SYDVKM. Trimming removed 5 bases from V and 5 bases from J, with 9 bases in between. CDR3 in amino acids: CASSLQRYGYTF. The CDR3 bases are TGTGCCAGCAGTCTACAGAGATATGGCTACACCTTC.

Ten or more counts support this clonotype. J is TRBJ2-7 and V is TRBV27, with 12 bases identical to TRBD2. The CDR3 contains 14 residues. The V gene end was trimmed by 3 bases and the J gene end by 6 bases; junction bases not matched to a gene: 3. Germline loops: CDR1 MNHEY, CDR2 SMNVEV (reference sequence). The CDR3 spells CASSLTSGSTEQYF. For the CDR3, the DNA is TGTGCCAGCAGTTTGACTAGCGGGAGTACCGAGCAGTACTTC.